This TCR beta chain was sequenced during a study of regulatory T cells in long-lasting Graves disease. In building TCR beta libraries, iRepertoire HTBI primers were used together with Arm-PCR of CDR3 regions. TCRdb analysed the multiplex PCR reads with MiXCR anew, one entry per CDR3 protein. Here the sample spans 200,000 to 250,000 distinct CDR3 sequences, 15% to 20% being singletons. V gave up 5 bases and J gave up 2 bases; unmatched junction bases: 6. The CDR3 is 14 amino acids. Per germline, CDR1 SQVTM and CDR2 ANQGSEA. Time point reported: newly diagnosed GD, antithyroid drugs for less than 3 months. PBMC-derived RNA was used for the TCR library. These records were also assigned to another study, of T cells in Graves' hyperthyroidism and ophthalmopathy.

The V gene is TRBV29-1, the J gene TRBJ2-3; 8 bases match TRBD2. The specimen comprised peripheral blood mononuclear cells (PBMCs), sampled at new diagnosis, from a patient treated with antithyroid drugs. The sequence derives from a woman in her 30s with Graves disease. This CDR3 reads CSVFRGGATDTQYF. The CDR3 coding sequence is TGCAGCGTTTTTCGGGGGGGGGCCACAGATACGCAGTATTTT.